The 4 T cell receptor beta chains listed next were all sequenced from one sample in a study of regulatory T cells in long-lasting Graves disease. As to time point: persistent/refractory GD, antithyroid drugs over 5 years with positive TRAb. The authors made the TCR library using RNA they extracted from PBMCs. With iRepertoire HTBI primers and Arm-PCR of CDR3 regions, TCR beta libraries were built. Using its own MiXCR run on the multiplex PCR reads, TCRdb lists one record per CDR3 protein. The table lists a few hundred thousand distinct CDR3 sequences, about a quarter of them singletons. The sequencing used peripheral blood mononuclear cells (PBMCs), collected when the disease was refractory, from a patient treated with antithyroid drugs. Receptor source: a female donor with Graves disease.

This clonotype was seen repeatedly, ten times or more. The chain uses TRBV5-6 and TRBJ2-7, with D tentatively TRBD1 (6 bases). Germline values: CDR1 SGHDT, CDR2 YYEEEE. This CDR3 has 14 amino acids. Trimming stripped 4 bases from V and 2 bases from J, with 13 bases between. CDR3 sequence: CASSLTGTPYEQYF. The CDR3 nucleotides are TGTGCCAGCAGCCTAACCGGGACACCCTACGAGCAGTACTTC. Full variable domain (remainder filled in from reference TRBV5-6 and TRBJ2-7): DAGVTQSPTHLIKTRGQQVTLRCSPKSGHDTVSWYQQALGQGPQFIFQYYEEEERQRGNFPDRFSGHQFPNYSSELNVNALLLGDSALYLCASSLTGTPYEQYFGPGTRLTVT.

This clonotype has ten or more counts. V usage is TRBV5-1 and J usage is TRBJ2-2; 9 nucleotides line up with TRBD1. The length of the CDR3 is 14 residues. Germline CDR1 and CDR2: SGHRS and YFSETQ. After removal of 4 bases from V and 3 bases from J, the junction contained 1 base not matched to a gene. CDR3 sequence reads: CASSRQGDTGELFF. CDR3 DNA sequence: TGCGCCAGCAGCCGACAGGGGGACACCGGGGAGCTGTTTTTT.

This clonotype was seen once. The J gene is TRBJ2-2, the V gene TRBV9, with D hard to call. CDR1 and CDR2 (germline): SGDLS, YYNGEE. The V and J ends lost 3 bases and 2 bases respectively, with 11 bases between them. The CDR3 runs 15 residues. CDR3 in DNA: TGTGCCAGCAGCGCCTCAGAACCAAACACCGGGGAGCTGTTTTTT. Translating it yields CASSASEPNTGELFF.

In this sample, this clonotype turned up many times. The J gene is TRBJ1-2, the V gene TRBV2, with D perhaps matching TRBD1 (5 bases). Trimming took off 6 bases at V and 3 bases at J, with 14 bases between the two ends. This CDR3 has 14 residues. CDR1 is SNHLY, CDR2 FYNNEI, per germline. CDR3 nucleotides: TGTGCCAGCAGGGGCAGAAAAGGGGACTATGGCTACACCTTC. Its translation is CASRGRKGDYGYTF.